This T cell receptor beta chain originates from a study of shared clonotypes between healthy human individuals. Trimming took off 6 bases at V and 1 base at J, with 6 bases between the two ends. Germline V gene sequence: CDR1 KGHSH, CDR2 LQKENI. There are 12 residues in the CDR3. Sequencing was at deep level. Only in-frame clones appear in the TCRdb table, and some are missing; sequencing was by immunoSEQ multiplex PCR. The data hold 2 million to 2.5 million clones, with over 90% observed a single time. The sequenced sample consisted of naive CD4+ T cells from PBMCs. Stated subset: CD45RA+ positively selected. The gene calls are TRBV18 and TRBJ2-5; D remains unclear. The TCR originated in a man aged 18 to 30 in good health. Some clones in this sample may be carry-over from other donors' samples. CDR3 coding DNA: TGTGCCAGCTCGCAGATCCAAGAGACCCAGTACTTC. Amino acid sequence: CASSQIQETQYF.